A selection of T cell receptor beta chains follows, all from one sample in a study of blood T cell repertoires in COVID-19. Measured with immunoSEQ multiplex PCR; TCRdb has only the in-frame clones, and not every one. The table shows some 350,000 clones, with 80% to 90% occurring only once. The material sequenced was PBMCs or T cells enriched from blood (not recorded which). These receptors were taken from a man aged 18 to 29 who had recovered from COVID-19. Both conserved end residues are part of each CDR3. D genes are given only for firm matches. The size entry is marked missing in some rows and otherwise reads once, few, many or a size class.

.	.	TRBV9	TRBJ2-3	TGTGCCAGCAGCGTAGTGGCGGCTAGCCCAGATACGCAGTATTTT	CASSVVAASPDTQYF
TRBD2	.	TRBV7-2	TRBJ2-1	TGTGCCAGCAGCTTAGGTCCCCTAGCGGGAGGCTTATACAATGAGCAGTTCTTC	CASSLGPLAGGLYNEQFF
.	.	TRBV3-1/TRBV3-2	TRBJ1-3	TGTGCCAGCACTAAAGGCGGGGGCCCAGCTGGAAACACCATATATTTT	CASTKGGGPAGNTIYF
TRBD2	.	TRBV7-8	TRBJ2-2	TGTGCCAGCAGCTTGCGAAAGCGGGAGCTGAACACCGGGGAGCTGTTTTTT	CASSLRKRELNTGELFF
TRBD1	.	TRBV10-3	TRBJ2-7	TGTGCCATCGTGTCTGGACAGGGCTACGAGCAGTACTTC	CAIVSGQGYEQYF
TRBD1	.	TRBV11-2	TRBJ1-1	TGTGCCAGCAGCACTCAGGGGGGGAACACTGAAGCTTTCTTT	CASSTQGGNTEAFF
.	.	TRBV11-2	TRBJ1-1	TGTGCCAGCAGCTTAGAACTGACATTGAACACTGAAGCTTTCTTT	CASSLELTLNTEAFF
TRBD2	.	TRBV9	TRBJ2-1	TGTGCCAGCAGCGTAGGAGGTGGGAGGGCCCCCGAGCAGTTCTTC	CASSVGGGRAPEQFF
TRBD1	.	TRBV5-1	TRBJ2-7	TGCGCCAGCAGCGGAGGGACAGGGAGACTTTACGAGCAGTACTTC	CASSGGTGRLYEQYF
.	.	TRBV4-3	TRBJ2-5	TGCGCCAGCAGCCAAGATAAACTAGGCCAAGAGACCCAGTACTTC	CASSQDKLGQETQYF
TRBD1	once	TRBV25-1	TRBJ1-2	TGTGCCAGCAGTGTACAGGGGGCGCGGAATGGCTACACCTTC	CASSVQGARNGYTF
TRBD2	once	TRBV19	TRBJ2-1	TGTGCCAGTAGTATATCGGGGGGGCCTGGGAATGAGCAGTTCTTC	CASSISGGPGNEQFF
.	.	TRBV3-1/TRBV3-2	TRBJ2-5	TGTGCCAGCAGCCAAGTTAGCCAAGAGACCCAGTACTTC	CASSQVSQETQYF
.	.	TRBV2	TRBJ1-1	TGTGCCAGCAAATGGAGGGGTCGGAGCGAAGCTTTCTTT	CASKWRGRSEAFF
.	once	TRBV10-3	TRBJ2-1	TGTGCCATCAGCGCACTAGGCCGACTCAATGAGCAGTTCTTC	CAISALGRLNEQFF
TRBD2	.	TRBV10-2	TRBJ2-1	TGCGCCAGCGCGGCTAGCGGGGGACTGGGTGAGCAGTTCTTC	CASAASGGLGEQFF
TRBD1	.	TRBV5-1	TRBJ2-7	TGCGCCAGCAGCTTACCCGGGACAGGGAGTTCCTACGAGCAGTACTTC	CASSLPGTGSSYEQYF
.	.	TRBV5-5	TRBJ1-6	TGTGCCAGCGGACACAGGGACTCCTATAATTCACCCCTCCACTTT	CASGHRDSYNSPLHF
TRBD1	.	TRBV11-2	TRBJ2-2	TGTGCCAGCAGCTTAGCAGGGGGCGCTCGAACCGGGGAGCTGTTTTTT	CASSLAGGARTGELFF
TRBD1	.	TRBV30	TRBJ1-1	TGTGCCTGGGTTCGGGACAGGGCCACTGAAGCTTTCTTT	CAWVRDRATEAFF
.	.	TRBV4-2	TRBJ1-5	TGTGCCAGCAGCCAAGATAGAGTCGGGAATCAGCCCCAGCATTTT	CASSQDRVGNQPQHF
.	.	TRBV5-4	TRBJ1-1	TGTGCCAGCAGTCTCCCGGGACAACTCATGAACACTGAAGCTTTCTTT	CASSLPGQLMNTEAFF
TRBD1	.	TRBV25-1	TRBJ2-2	TGTGCCAGCAGTGAATATATCGGGGACAGGGGCACCGGGGAGCTGTTTTTT	CASSEYIGDRGTGELFF
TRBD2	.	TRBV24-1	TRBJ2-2	TGTGCCACCAGTGAACCCCCGGGAACTAGCGGGAGGGCCCGCACCGGGGAGCTGTTTTTT	CATSEPPGTSGRARTGELFF
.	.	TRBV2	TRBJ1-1	TGTGCCAGCCCCACCTACCGGGGGAACACTGAAGCTTTCTTT	CASPTYRGNTEAFF
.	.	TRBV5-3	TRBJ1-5	TGTGCCAGAAGCTTTACTATCGGACATCCGAGACTGTATAGCAATCAGCCCCAGCATTTT	CARSFTIGHPRLYSNQPQHF
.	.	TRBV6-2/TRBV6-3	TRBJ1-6	TGTGCCAGCAGTTACCGACTCCCGAGCTCCTATAATTCACCCCTCCACTTT	CASSYRLPSSYNSPLHF
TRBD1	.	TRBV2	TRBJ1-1	TGTGCCAGCAGTGAAGCGCTCGACAGGGCGACGAACACTGAAGCTTTCTTT	CASSEALDRATNTEAFF
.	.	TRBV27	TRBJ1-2	TGTGCCAGCAGGGAACGGGACTATGGCTACACCTTC	CASRERDYGYTF
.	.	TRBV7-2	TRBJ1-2	TGTGCCAGCAGCCCGAGTGGTAACTATGGCTACACCTTC	CASSPSGNYGYTF
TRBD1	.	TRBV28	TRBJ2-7	TGTGCCACCCTCTCCGGACAGGCCTACGAGCAGTACTTC	CATLSGQAYEQYF
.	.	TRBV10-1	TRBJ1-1	TGCGCCAGCAGTGAGCCGGGAGCCCGACTTGAAGCTTTCTTT	CASSEPGARLEAFF
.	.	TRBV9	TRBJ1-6	TGTGCCAGCAGCGCAAGGACAGTCGATAATTCACCCCTCCACTTT	CASSARTVDNSPLHF
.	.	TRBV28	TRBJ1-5	TGTGCCAGCAGTCCCAGTCAAAGCAATCAGCCCCAGCATTTT	CASSPSQSNQPQHF
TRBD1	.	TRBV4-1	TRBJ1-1	TGCGCCAGCAGCCAACGAGGACAGGGGGGACCTGAAGCTTTCTTT	CASSQRGQGGPEAFF
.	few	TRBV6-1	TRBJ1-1	TGTGCCAGCAGTGAATTCAGGGTCGCTTTCTTT	CASSEFRVAFF
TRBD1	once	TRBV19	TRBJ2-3	TGTGCCAGTAGTACCCGGGACAGGGGCACAGATACGCAGTATTTT	CASSTRDRGTDTQYF
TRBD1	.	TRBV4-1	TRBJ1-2	TGCGCCAGCAGCCAAGATGAAAACAGGGGTTATGGCTACACCTTC	CASSQDENRGYGYTF
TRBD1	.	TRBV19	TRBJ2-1	TGTGCCAGTAGTATGGGGACAGGATACAATGAGCAGTTCTTC	CASSMGTGYNEQFF
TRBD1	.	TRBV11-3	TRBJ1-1	TGTGCCAGCAGCACAGGGGGTAACACTGAAGCTTTCTTT	CASSTGGNTEAFF
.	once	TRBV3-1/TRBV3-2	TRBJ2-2	TGTGCCAGCAGCCTGTACTCTAACACCGGGGAGCTGTTTTTT	CASSLYSNTGELFF
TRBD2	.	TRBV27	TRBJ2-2	TGTGCCAGCAGTAACTTAGCGGGAGCTAGCACCGGGGAGCTGTTTTTT	CASSNLAGASTGELFF
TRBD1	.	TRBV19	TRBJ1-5	TGTGCCAGTAACCGGGACAGAGGATATAGCAATCAGCCCCAGCATTTT	CASNRDRGYSNQPQHF
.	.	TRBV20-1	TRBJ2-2	TGCAGTGCTACTCGGTTCGGGGAGCTGTTTTTT	CSATRFGELFF
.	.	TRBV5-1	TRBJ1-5	TGCGCCAGCAGCTTGGATGCAGAGGGGGAGCCCCGAGCGCTCTATAGCAATCAGCCCCAGCATTTT	CASSLDAEGEPRALYSNQPQHF
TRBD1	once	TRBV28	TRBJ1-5	TGTGCCAGCAGTTTAATCGGTCAGGGGGCTACTCAGCCCCAGCATTTT	CASSLIGQGATQPQHF
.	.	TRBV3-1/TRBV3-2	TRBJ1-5	TGTGCCAGCAGCCGCGGGACCGCGGGGGTTCAGCCCCAGCATTTT	CASSRGTAGVQPQHF
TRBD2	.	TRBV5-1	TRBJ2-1	TGCGCCAGCAGCCTTCTAGCGGGGGGGATCGATGAGCAGTTCTTC	CASSLLAGGIDEQFF
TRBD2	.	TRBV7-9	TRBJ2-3	TGTGCCAGCAGCCGTTTAGCGGGAACTAGCACAGATACGCAGTATTTT	CASSRLAGTSTDTQYF
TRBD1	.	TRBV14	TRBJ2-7	TGTGCCAGCAGCCAGTCCGGGACAGGGCCCTACGAGCAGTACTTC	CASSQSGTGPYEQYF
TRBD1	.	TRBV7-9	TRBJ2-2	TGTGCCAGCAGCCGACGGACAGGGCCCTCTTCGAACACCGGGGAGCTGTTTTTT	CASSRRTGPSSNTGELFF
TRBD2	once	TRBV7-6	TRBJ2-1	TGTGCCAGCAGCCCTCGTCGAGGGACTAGCGGGGGGGCGGATGAGCAGTTCTTC	CASSPRRGTSGGADEQFF
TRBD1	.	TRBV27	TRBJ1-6	TGTGCCAGCAGCCCGACAGGGGGGAGTTCACCCCTCCACTTT	CASSPTGGSSPLHF